This entry features one T cell receptor (beta chain) sequence. This sample was included in a study of blood T cell repertoires in COVID-19. This table comes from immunoSEQ multiplex PCR, and its TCRdb copy is limited to in-frame clones, with some not included. Here the sample spans approximately 150,000 clones, 82% being singletons. V was cut by 8 bases and J by 0 bases, with 16 bases left in between. The germline CDR1 and CDR2 sequences are ENHRY and SYGVKD. This CDR3 region has 16 residues. The genes are TRBV10-3 and TRBJ2-2; D is undetermined. The sample comprised PBMCs or T cells enriched from blood (not recorded which). This clonotype was sampled from a man in his fifties or sixties who had recovered from COVID-19. The CDR3 coding sequence is TGTGCCATCGCGGTTTTTACGGCGGCGAACACCGGGGAGCTGTTTTTT. It is translated as CAIAVFTAANTGELFF.